The sequence of this TCR beta chain was determined in a study of T cell repertoires in cytomegalovirus infection. Across the study: It was recently identified HLA-C-restricted and well-studied HLA-B-restricted CMV epitopes that the study used.

One entry per CDR3 protein, called by TCRdb with MiXCR from the reads. The sample yields approximately 910,000 distinct CDR3 sequences, about a third seen once. The study, taken as a whole, reports: In two of eight donors, the top clonotype was HLA-C-restricted CMV-specific. Carriage of CMV together with the relevant HLA was identifiable through cumulative public TCR beta family frequency.

Trimming took 1 base from V and 0 from J, leaving 7 bases between them. Germline V gene data show CDR1 as SEHNR and CDR2 as FQNEAQ (reference sequence). The length of the CDR3 is 15 residues. The table lists this clonotype with many counts. Its matching antigen is unknown. This receptor was taken from a human donor in good health (CMV status not recorded). Some clones in this sample may be carry-over from other donors' samples. Sample: cultured CD8+ T cells from PBMCs, taken from culture after CMV antigen stimulation. The rearrangement links TRBV7-9 to TRBJ2-1; D ambiguous. The DNA of the CDR3 is TGTGCCAGCAGCTTAGACTGGAGCTCCTACAATGAGCAGTTCTTC. Translated, it gives CASSLDWSSYNEQFF.